Listed here are 28 T cell receptor beta chains from one sample, sequenced in a study of T-cell memory formation after mild COVID-19. One entry per CDR3 protein results from TCRdb running MiXCR on the 5' RACE reads. The sample consists of 270,000 or so distinct CDR3 sequences, about a sixth of them appearing once. The material sequenced was PBMCs or a T cell subset sorted from them (not recorded which). The receptors stem from a man aged 18-30 years who had mild COVID-19 (a few samples of this study predate the infection). Cell type and time point are not known.

The sample holds many counts of this clonotype. This chain joins TRBV20-1 and TRBJ2-2, with D uncertain. Germline V gene sequence: CDR1 DFQATT, CDR2 SNEGSKA (reference sequence). Trimming removed 3 bases from V and 6 bases from J, with 8 bases in between. CDR3 length: 12 amino acids. The CDR3 DNA reads TGCAGTGCTAGTCCCGGGTCCGGGGAGCTGTTTTTT. As protein: CSASPGSGELFF.

This clonotype showed up just once. Here the CDR3 reads CASSLERRTEAFF. The CDR3 DNA sequence: TGTGCCAGCAGTTTAGAACGGCGGACTGAAGCTTTCTTT. The rearrangement uses TRBV12-3 or TRBV12-4 and TRBJ1-1, with no clear D. Deletions cut 1 base from V and 5 bases from J, with 8 bases between. CDR3 size: 13 residues.

This clonotype was observed a handful of times. The CDR3 reads CSARARQAIPNGYTF. In DNA form, the CDR3 reads TGCAGTGCTAGAGCTAGACAGGCTATCCCTAATGGCTACACCTTC. The chain carries TRBV20-1 and TRBJ1-2; D perhaps matches TRBD1 (6 bases). The CDR3 is made up of 15 amino acids. Germline CDR1 is DFQATT and CDR2 is SNEGSKA (reference sequence). V lost 1 base and J 6 bases, leaving 18 bases between the germline ends.

The chain uses TRBV6-1 and TRBJ2-7; 8 positions agree with TRBD1. Losses at the gene ends were 6 bases for V and 4 bases for J; bases not matched to a gene: 11. Per germline, CDR1 MNHNS and CDR2 SASEGT. This CDR3 has 15 residues. The CDR3 region has the DNA TGTGCCAGCAGGTTCTTACAGGGGGTAGGGTACGAGCAGTACTTC. This gives the protein CASRFLQGVGYEQYF.

This clonotype appeared many times. The rearrangement uses TRBV7-6 and TRBJ2-2; D is unclear. Germline loops: CDR1 SGHVS, CDR2 FNYEAQ. The CDR3 is 13 amino acids. V was trimmed by 5 bases and J by 3 bases, leaving 7 bases between them. The CDR3 loop reads CASSAGYTGELFF. In DNA form, the CDR3 reads TGTGCCAGCAGCGCCGGATACACCGGGGAGCTGTTTTTT.

The chain employs TRBV29-1 and TRBJ1-1; D is unclear. The CDR3 extends over 16 amino acids. Germline CDR1 is SQVTM and CDR2 is ANQGSEA. Trimming pared 4 bases from V and 1 base from J, leaving 19 bases between. CDR3 amino acids: CSVVPGRWRENTEAFF. CDR3 bases: TGCAGCGTTGTCCCCGGCCGCTGGAGGGAGAACACTGAAGCTTTCTTT.

The chain is built from TRBV5-4 and TRBJ2-2; TRBD2 matches at 14 bases. This CDR3 is built from 18 residues. Germline trimming cut 4 bases from V and 3 bases from J; bases unmatched to any gene: 8. Germline V CDR1 and CDR2: SGHNT, YYREEE (reference sequence). The CDR3: CASSPRTSGGTDTGELFF. The CDR3 region has the DNA TGTGCCAGCAGCCCCAGGACTAGCGGGGGGACGGACACCGGGGAGCTGTTTTTT.

In this sample, this clonotype turned up a few times. The gene calls are TRBV6-8 and TRBJ2-7, with 7 bases matching TRBD2. The V gene end was trimmed by 2 bases and the J gene end by 4 bases; junction bases not matched to a gene: 11. The germline CDR1 and CDR2 sequences are MNHGY and SAAAGT. The length of the CDR3 is 16 residues. The CDR3 sequence: CASSYPEGRGGYEQYV. DNA of the CDR3: TGTGCCAGCAGTTACCCGGAGGGGAGGGGCGGATACGAGCAGTACGTC.

The genes are TRBV5-6 and TRBJ2-4; D ambiguous. This CDR3 region has 15 residues. V lost 1 base and J lost 0, with 8 bases in between. CDR1 and CDR2 from the germline V gene are SGHDT and YYEEEE. CDR3 sequence (DNA): TGTGCCAGCAGCTTGTATCGGTTAGCCAAAAACATTCAGTACTTC. As protein: CASSLYRLAKNIQYF.

The V gene is TRBV4-2, the J gene TRBJ2-7, with D maybe TRBD1 (5 bases). The CDR3 spans 14 residues. V was pared by 1 base and J by 7 bases, with 14 bases between. The germline CDR1 and CDR2 sequences are LGHNA and YNFKEQ. CDR3 nucleotides: TGTGCCAGCAGCCAAGGTCTAAGGGGTGAAGAGCAGTACTTC. Protein: CASSQGLRGEEQYF.

This clonotype has more than one count but fewer than ten. The chain couples TRBV12-3 or TRBV12-4 to TRBJ2-3; TRBD2 matches 11 bases. This CDR3 contains 18 residues. The trim removed 2 bases at V and 6 bases at J, leaving 13 bases unmatched. In DNA form, the CDR3 reads TGTGCCAGCAGTTTAAACCCTAGCGGGGGGACTGTCTGGGATACGCAGTATTTT. Encoded protein: CASSLNPSGGTVWDTQYF.

J is TRBJ2-3 and V is TRBV9; TRBD1 is a possible D gene (6 bases). Trimming cost V 3 bases and J 0 bases, with 14 bases left between them. CDR3 length: 16 amino acids. Germline-derived CDR1 and CDR2 are SGDLS and YYNGEE. The CDR3, as DNA: TGTGCCAGCAGCGCAACTCAGGGGAGAAGCACAGATACGCAGTATTTT. Residues: CASSATQGRSTDTQYF.

Only a few counts were recorded for this clonotype. V gene TRBV5-6 combines with J gene TRBJ1-1; 8 nucleotides align to TRBD1. CDR3 size: 15 residues. CDR1 is SGHDT, CDR2 YYEEEE, per germline. The V segment lost 2 bases and the J segment 3 bases; nucleotides outside the gene matches: 6. This CDR3 is CASSFDRGSDTEAFF. The CDR3, as DNA: TGTGCCAGCAGCTTTGACAGGGGAAGCGACACTGAAGCTTTCTTT. The full variable domain, completed using reference TRBV5-6 and TRBJ1-1, is DAGVTQSPTHLIKTRGQQVTLRCSPKSGHDTVSWYQQALGQGPQFIFQYYEEEERQRGNFPDRFSGHQFPNYSSELNVNALLLGDSALYLCASSFDRGSDTEAFFGQGTRLTVV.

This clonotype has ten or more counts. V usage is TRBV7-9 and J usage is TRBJ2-1, with 7 bases aligning to TRBD2. Trimming at V came to 6 bases and at J to 3 bases, leaving 8 bases not matched to a gene. Per the germline V gene, CDR1 is SEHNR and CDR2 is FQNEAQ (reference sequence). The CDR3 covers 15 residues. The CDR3 here is CASRSLASRYNEQFF. In DNA form, the CDR3 reads TGTGCCAGCAGATCACTAGCGAGTCGCTACAATGAGCAGTTCTTC.

This clonotype was observed a handful of times. The chain couples TRBV18 to TRBJ1-4; TRBD1 matches at 9 bases. The CDR3 is 15 amino acids. The germline gives CDR1 KGHSH, CDR2 LQKENI. V lost 8 bases and J lost 8; bases outside the gene matches: 12. The CDR3 here is CASTPPGQGREKLFF. In DNA form, the CDR3 reads TGTGCCAGCACGCCTCCGGGACAGGGCAGGGAAAAACTGTTTTTT.

This clonotype was observed many times. The chain combines TRBV4-3 with TRBJ2-2; a weak D match, TRBD1 (5 bases). Trimming took 4 bases from V and 1 from J, leaving 10 bases between them. This CDR3 has 15 amino acids. The germline V gene has CDR1 LGHNA and CDR2 YSLEER. Here the CDR3 DNA reads TGCGCCAGCAGCCGGGGCCAGCGGAACACCGGGGAGCTGTTTTTT. It translates to CASSRGQRNTGELFF.

This clonotype was picked up a small number of times. The V gene is TRBV12-3 or TRBV12-4, the J gene TRBJ2-2; no clear D gene. V lost 3 bases to trimming and J lost 2 bases, with 7 bases between them. The CDR3 loop spans 14 amino acids. The CDR3 is CASSFGRNTGELFF. The CDR3 DNA sequence: TGTGCCAGCAGTTTCGGCAGAAACACCGGGGAGCTGTTTTTT.

This clonotype has a handful of counts. This chain joins TRBV5-1 and TRBJ1-6; TRBD1 matches 8 bases. Trimming took 0 bases from V and 9 from J; bases not matched to a gene: 5. The CDR3 sequence is 15 residues long. Germline loops: CDR1 SGHRS, CDR2 YFSETQ. CDR3 amino acids: CASSLVWTGISPLHF. Written as DNA, the CDR3 is TGCGCCAGCAGCTTGGTTTGGACAGGGATTTCACCCCTCCACTTT.

V and J are TRBV5-4 and TRBJ1-4; the D is unclear. The CDR3 loop spans 16 amino acids. Germline CDR1 is SGHNT and CDR2 is YYREEE (reference sequence). V lost 4 bases and J 14 bases, leaving 27 bases between the germline ends. The CDR3 is CASSQAGRRPMKDLFF. CDR3 coding DNA: TGTGCCAGCAGCCAGGCGGGGAGACGACCTATGAAAGATCTGTTTTTT.

CDR3 residues: CASSPGSRKYTEAFF. CDR3 sequence (DNA): TGTGCCAGCTCACCAGGGTCTCGAAAGTACACTGAAGCTTTCTTT. The chain carries TRBV18 and TRBJ1-1; no definite D call. Trimming stripped 2 bases from V and 3 bases from J, with 13 bases between. This CDR3 region has 15 residues. Per germline, CDR1 KGHSH and CDR2 LQKENI.

The genes are TRBV7-2 and TRBJ2-6; 8 bases align to TRBD1. V lost 10 bases and J lost 4; bases outside the gene matches: 18. CDR1 and CDR2 from the germline V gene are SGHTA and FQGNSA. The CDR3 runs to 18 residues. CDR3 region: CATNHPSGGAGGANVLTF. CDR3 bases: TGTGCCACCAACCACCCTTCAGGGGGCGCTGGCGGGGCCAACGTCCTGACTTTC.

This clonotype came up a few times. The V gene is TRBV6-2 or TRBV6-3, the J gene TRBJ2-7; either TRBD1 or TRBD2 may supply D (5 bases each). The V end was cut by 6 bases, the J end by 0 bases, with 15 bases between. The CDR3 has 15 amino acids. Germline V gene sequence: CDR1 MNHEY, CDR2 SVGEGT. The CDR3 reads CASRDGTGYSYEQYF. CDR3 bases: TGTGCCAGCAGGGACGGGACGGGATACTCCTACGAGCAGTACTTC.

The genes are TRBV14 and TRBJ1-2; 7 positions agree with TRBD1. The germline V gene encodes CDR1 SGHDN and CDR2 FVKESK. J lost 6 bases, V lost 4 bases, and 5 bases had no gene match. This CDR3 contains 13 residues. The CDR3 region is CASSPDRAHGYTF. CDR3 in DNA: TGTGCCAGCAGCCCCGACAGGGCCCATGGCTACACCTTC.

V is TRBV12-3 or TRBV12-4 and J is TRBJ1-2, with D perhaps matching TRBD1 (6 bases). V lost 5 bases and J lost 6, with 7 bases in between. The CDR3 length is 11 residues. CDR3 residues: CASSTGNGYTF. CDR3 bases: TGTGCCAGCAGTACAGGGAATGGCTACACCTTC.

This clonotype was detected ten times or more. This chain joins TRBV6-5 and TRBJ1-2; 8 bases match TRBD1. The J segment lost 4 bases and the V segment lost 10 bases, leaving 8 bases of the junction unmatched. Germline V gene sequence: CDR1 MNHEY, CDR2 SVGAGI. CDR3 length: 13 residues. The CDR3 DNA follows: TGTGCCACCGTAGCGACAGGGGCCTATGGCTACACCTTC. Translating gives CATVATGAYGYTF.

This clonotype was seen only a few times. The CDR3 region is CASSPNIPSYEQYV. DNA for the CDR3: TGTGCCAGCAGTCCTAACATACCCTCCTACGAGCAGTACGTC. The chain combines TRBV28 with TRBJ2-7; D remains ambiguous. The CDR3 has 14 amino acids. Germline assignment: CDR1 MDHEN and CDR2 SYDVKM. V lost 5 bases and J 0 bases, leaving 11 bases between the germline ends.

This clonotype was picked up a small number of times. This chain uses TRBV7-2 with TRBJ2-3, with a possible D match to TRBD2 (6 bases). CDR1 is SGHTA and CDR2 is FQGNSA in the germline V gene. Deletions cut 7 bases from V and 1 base from J, with 15 bases between. CDR3 length equals 15 residues. In nucleotides, the CDR3 is TGTGCCAGCAAATACCCGGGACTCGGCACAGATACGCAGTATTTT. Its translation is CASKYPGLGTDTQYF.

This clonotype was counted ten times or more. CDR3 sequence: CASSFDGSAEETQYF. The CDR3 bases are TGCGCCAGCAGCTTCGACGGTTCGGCGGAAGAGACCCAGTACTTC. The rearrangement joins TRBV5-1 to TRBJ2-5; no clear D gene. Germline CDR1 SGHRS, CDR2 YFSETQ. This CDR3 has 15 amino acids. V was clipped by 2 bases and J by 3 bases, with 14 bases between them.